This T cell receptor (beta chain) was found in a study of T cell repertoires in cytomegalovirus infection. Germline loops: CDR1 SGHAT, CDR2 FQNNGV. The CDR3 consists of 13 residues. Trimming left V 6 bases short and J 2 bases short, with 10 bases between. MiXCR was run by TCRdb on the reads, yielding one entry per CDR3 protein. The sample has hundreds of thousands of distinct CDR3 sequences; about 33% are singletons. In the case of this clonotype: Its matching antigen is unknown.

Study-level results: Predominance within the ex vivo response was attributable to HLA-C-restricted CMV-specific TCR beta clonotypes.

V usage is TRBV11-2 and J usage is TRBJ1-2; unclear D gene. The origin of this receptor is a human donor in good health (CMV status not recorded). Some clones in this sample may be carry-over from other donors' samples. Input material: PBMCs. The CDR3 region has the DNA TGTGCCAGCAGTTCGAACCGAAACTATGGCTACACCTTC. This encodes CASSSNRNYGYTF. Filled out from reference TRBV11-2 and TRBJ1-2, the complete variable domain reads EAGVAQSPRYKIIEKRQSVAFWCNPISGHATLYWYQQILGQGPKLLIQFQNNGVVDDSQLPKDRFSAERLKGVDSTLKIQPAKLEDSAVYLCASSSNRNYGYTFGSGTRLTVV.